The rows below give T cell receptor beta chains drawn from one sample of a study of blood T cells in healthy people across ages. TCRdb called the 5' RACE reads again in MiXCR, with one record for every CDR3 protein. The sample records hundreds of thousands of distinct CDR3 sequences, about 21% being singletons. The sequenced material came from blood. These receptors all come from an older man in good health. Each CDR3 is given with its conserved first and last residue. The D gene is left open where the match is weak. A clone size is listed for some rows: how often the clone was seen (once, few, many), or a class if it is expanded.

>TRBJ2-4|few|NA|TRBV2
TGTGCCAGCACCATGGACCCAAACATTCAGTACTTC
CASTMDPNIQYF
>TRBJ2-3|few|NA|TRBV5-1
TGCGCCAGCATGGTGGGGACGGGGCTCACGGATACGCAGTATTTT
CASMVGTGLTDTQYF
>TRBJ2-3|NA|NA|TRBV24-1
TGTGCCACCAGTGGCGGTGGAGTTGGCACAGATACGCAGTATTTT
CATSGGGVGTDTQYF
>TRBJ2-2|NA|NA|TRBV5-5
TGTGCCAGCACCAAGGGGGTCGGGGAGCTGTTTTTT
CASTKGVGELFF
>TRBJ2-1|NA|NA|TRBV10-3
TGTGCCATCAGTGGGAATGCACACAATGAGCAGTTCTTC
CAISGNAHNEQFF
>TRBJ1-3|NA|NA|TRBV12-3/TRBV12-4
TGTGCCAGCAGACTATCAACCGGGCATGCCTCTGGAAACACCATATATTTT
CASRLSTGHASGNTIYF
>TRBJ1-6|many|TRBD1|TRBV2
TGTGCCAGCAGGGGGACAGGGGATGTCGCACCCCTCCACTTT
CASRGTGDVAPLHF
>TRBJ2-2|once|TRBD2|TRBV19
TGTGCCAGTAGTATAGACTTAGCGGGAATAGGAACCGGGGAGCTGTTTTTT
CASSIDLAGIGTGELFF
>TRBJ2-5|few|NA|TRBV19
TGTGCCAGTAAGCCGGGGATCCTACAAGAGACCCAGTACTTC
CASKPGILQETQYF
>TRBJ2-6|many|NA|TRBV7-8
TGTGCCAGCAGCTTAAAGACAGACTCTGGGGCCAACGTCCTGACTTTC
CASSLKTDSGANVLTF
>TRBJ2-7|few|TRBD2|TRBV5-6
TGTGCCAGCAGCGCTTGGGGGGGGACGGTGTCCTACGAGCAGTACTTC
CASSAWGGTVSYEQYF
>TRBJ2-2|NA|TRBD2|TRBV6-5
TGTGCCAGCAGTTACGGTCTTTCGGGAGGGCCAAGTTTTGGGGAGCTGTTTTTT
CASSYGLSGGPSFGELFF